This T cell receptor beta chain derives from a study of CD8 T cells in Susac syndrome. Random hexamers were used to reverse transcribe the RNA input (about 0.45 to 1 ug). The method of amplification for TCR beta CDR3 was immunoSEQ multiplex PCR, covering 54 Vbeta and 13 Jbeta. TCRdb reanalysed the immunoSEQ multiplex PCR reads using MiXCR and keeps one entry per CDR3 protein. Of approximately 190,000 distinct CDR3 sequences listed, about 95% are singletons. Trimming stripped 0 bases from V and 4 bases from J, with 5 bases between. Germline assignment: CDR1 SGDLS and CDR2 YYNGEE. The CDR3 has 13 amino acids. Negative isolation was used for CD8+ and CD4+ T cells, and FACS enrichment was applied to TEMRA cells.

Source material: CD4+ T cells from PBMCs. The V and J genes are TRBV9 and TRBJ2-1; D remains unclear. This TCR derives from a human donor with multiple sclerosis. CDR3 bases: TGTGCCAGCAGCGTAGACGCGTACAATGAGCAGTTCTTC. Protein product: CASSVDAYNEQFF.